This T cell receptor beta chain was observed in a study of early stage breast cancer tumors. The CDR3 is 14 amino acids. V dropped 7 bases and J dropped 0 bases, with 10 bases sitting between them. Germline V gene data show CDR1 as MDHEN and CDR2 as SYDVKM. Repertoires were generated with immunoSEQ multiplex PCR, while TCRdb's copy carries only in-frame clones and drops some. Among more than 55,000 clones listed, 80% were seen once. This clone has just a few counts. The sequencing input was blood. This sequence joins TRBV28 and TRBJ1-3, with unresolved D. This TCR was sampled from a person aged 35 to 50 with breast cancer. This chain's CDR3 is CASMEHHSGNTIYF. In DNA form, the CDR3 reads TGTGCCAGCATGGAGCACCACTCTGGAAACACCATATATTTT.